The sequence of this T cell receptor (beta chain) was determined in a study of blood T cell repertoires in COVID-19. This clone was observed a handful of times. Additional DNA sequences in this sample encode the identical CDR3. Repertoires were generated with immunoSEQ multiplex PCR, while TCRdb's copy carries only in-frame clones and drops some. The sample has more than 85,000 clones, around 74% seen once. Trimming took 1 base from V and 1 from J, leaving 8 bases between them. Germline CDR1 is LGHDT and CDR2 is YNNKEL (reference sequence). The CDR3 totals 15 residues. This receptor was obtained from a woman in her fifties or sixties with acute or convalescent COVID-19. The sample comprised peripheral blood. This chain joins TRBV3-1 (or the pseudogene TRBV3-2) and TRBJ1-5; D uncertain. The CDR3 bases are TGTGCCAGCAGCCAAGGGGCGGGGAGCAATCAGCCCCAGCATTTT. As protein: CASSQGAGSNQPQHF.